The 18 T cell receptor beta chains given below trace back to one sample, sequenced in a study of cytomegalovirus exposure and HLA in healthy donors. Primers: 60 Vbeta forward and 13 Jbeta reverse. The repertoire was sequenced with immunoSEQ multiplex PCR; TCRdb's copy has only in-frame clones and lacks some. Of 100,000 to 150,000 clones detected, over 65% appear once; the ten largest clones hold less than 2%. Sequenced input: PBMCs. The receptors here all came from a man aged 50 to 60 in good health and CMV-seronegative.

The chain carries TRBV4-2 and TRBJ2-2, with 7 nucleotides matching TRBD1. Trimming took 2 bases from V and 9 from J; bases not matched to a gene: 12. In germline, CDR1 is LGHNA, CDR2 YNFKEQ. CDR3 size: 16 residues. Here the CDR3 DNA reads TGTGCCAGCAGCCAACGGACAGGCCCCCAACACCGGGAGCTGTTTTTT. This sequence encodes CASSQRTGPQHRELFF.

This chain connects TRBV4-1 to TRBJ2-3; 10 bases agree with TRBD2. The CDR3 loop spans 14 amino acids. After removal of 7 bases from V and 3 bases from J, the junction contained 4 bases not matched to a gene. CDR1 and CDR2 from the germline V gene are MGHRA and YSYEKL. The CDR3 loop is CASNPGLATDTQYF. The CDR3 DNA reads TGCGCCAGCAACCCGGGACTAGCGACAGATACGCAGTATTTT.

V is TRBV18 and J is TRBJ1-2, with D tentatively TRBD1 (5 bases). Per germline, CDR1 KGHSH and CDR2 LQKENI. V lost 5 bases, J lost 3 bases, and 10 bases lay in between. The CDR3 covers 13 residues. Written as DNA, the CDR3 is TGTGCCAGCTCAGACGGACAAGACTATGGCTACACCTTC. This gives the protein CASSDGQDYGYTF.

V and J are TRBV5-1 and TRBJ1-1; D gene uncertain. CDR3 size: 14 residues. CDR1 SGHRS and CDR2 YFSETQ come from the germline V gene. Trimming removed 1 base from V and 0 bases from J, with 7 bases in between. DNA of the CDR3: TGCGCCAGCAGCTTGCCACAGATGAACACTGAAGCTTTCTTT. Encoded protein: CASSLPQMNTEAFF.

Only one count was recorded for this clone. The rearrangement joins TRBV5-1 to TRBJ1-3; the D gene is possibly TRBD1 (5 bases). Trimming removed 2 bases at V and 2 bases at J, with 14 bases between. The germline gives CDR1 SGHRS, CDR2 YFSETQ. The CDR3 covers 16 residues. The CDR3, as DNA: TGCGCCAGCAGCTTAGGAGACCCCAGGGCTGGAAACACCATATATTTT. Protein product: CASSLGDPRAGNTIYF.

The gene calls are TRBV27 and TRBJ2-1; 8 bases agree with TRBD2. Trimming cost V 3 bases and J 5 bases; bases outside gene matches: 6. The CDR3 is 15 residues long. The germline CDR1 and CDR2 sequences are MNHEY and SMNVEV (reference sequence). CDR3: CASSFSGGAHNEQFF. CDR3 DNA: TGTGCCAGCAGTTTTTCCGGGGGGGCCCACAATGAGCAGTTCTTC.

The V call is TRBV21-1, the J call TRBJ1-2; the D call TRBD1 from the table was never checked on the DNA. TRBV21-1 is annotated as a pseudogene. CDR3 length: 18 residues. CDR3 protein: CASSKDDQRRDRENGYTF. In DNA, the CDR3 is TGTGCCAGCAGCAAAGACGACCAACGCCGGGACAGGGAGAATGGCTACACCTTC.

In DNA form, the CDR3 reads TGTGCCAGCAAAGGCGGTGGACAGGGCGGCTCACCCCTCCACTTT. It specifies CASKGGGQGGSPLHF. The J gene is TRBJ1-6, the V gene TRBV7-9; 8 bases line up with TRBD1. Germline CDR1 is SEHNR and CDR2 is FQNEAQ (reference sequence). J gave up 10 bases and V 7 bases, and 12 bases lay outside the gene matches. The CDR3 loop spans 15 amino acids.

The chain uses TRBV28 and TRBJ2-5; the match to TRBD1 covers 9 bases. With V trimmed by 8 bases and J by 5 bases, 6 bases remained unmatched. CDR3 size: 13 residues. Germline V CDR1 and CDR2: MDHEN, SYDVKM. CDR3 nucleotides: TGTGCCAGCGTATACAGGGGGCAGGAGACCCAGTACTTC. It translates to CASVYRGQETQYF.

Written as DNA, the CDR3 is TGTGCCAGCAGCTTAGTAGGGGTTGGGGAGACCCAGTACTTC. This codes for CASSLVGVGETQYF. The chain recombines TRBV7-2 with TRBJ2-5; D possibly corresponds to TRBD1 (5 bases). Germline V gives CDR1 SGHTA, CDR2 FQGNSA. Trimming stripped 1 base from V and 5 bases from J, with 11 bases between. The CDR3 consists of 14 residues.

CDR3 nucleotide sequence: TGTGCCAGCAGCCCCGGAGAGTGGAACACTGAAGCTTTCTTT. It specifies CASSPGEWNTEAFF. The V call is TRBV28, the J call TRBJ1-1, with D unclear. CDR1 and CDR2 from the germline V gene are MDHEN and SYDVKM. Trimming left V 6 bases short and J 1 base short, with 12 bases between. This CDR3 comprises 14 residues. Together with reference TRBV28 and TRBJ1-1, the CDR3 gives the full variable domain: DVKVTQSSRYLVKRTGEKVFLECVQDMDHENMFWYRQDPGLGLRLIYFSYDVKMKEKGDIPEGYSVSREKKERFSLILESASTNQTSMYLCASSPGEWNTEAFFGQGTRLTVV.

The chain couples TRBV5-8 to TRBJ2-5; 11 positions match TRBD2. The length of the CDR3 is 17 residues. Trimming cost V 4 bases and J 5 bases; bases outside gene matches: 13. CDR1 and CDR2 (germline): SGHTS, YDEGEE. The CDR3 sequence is CASSRDFSGGAGETQYF. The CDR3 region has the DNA TGTGCCAGCAGCAGAGACTTTAGCGGGGGGGCTGGGGAGACCCAGTACTTC.

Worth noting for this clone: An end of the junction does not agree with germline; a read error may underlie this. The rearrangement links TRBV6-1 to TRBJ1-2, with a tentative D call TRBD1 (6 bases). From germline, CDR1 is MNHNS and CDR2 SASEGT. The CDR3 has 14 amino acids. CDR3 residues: CASSEDRTLYGYTF. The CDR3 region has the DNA TGTGCCAGCAGCGAAGACAGGACCCTCTATGGCTACACCTTC.

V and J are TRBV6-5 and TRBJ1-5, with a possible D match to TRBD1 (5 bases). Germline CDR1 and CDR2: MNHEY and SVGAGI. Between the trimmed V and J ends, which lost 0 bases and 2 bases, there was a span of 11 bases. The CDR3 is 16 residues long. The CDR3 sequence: CASSYSGEVGNQPQHF. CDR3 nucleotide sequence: TGTGCCAGCAGTTACTCAGGGGAAGTGGGCAATCAGCCCCAGCATTTT.

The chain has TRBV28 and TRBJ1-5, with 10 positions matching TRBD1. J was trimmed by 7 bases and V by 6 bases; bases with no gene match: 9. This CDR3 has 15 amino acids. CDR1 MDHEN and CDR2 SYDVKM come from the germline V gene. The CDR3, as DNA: TGTGCCAGCAGCCCCGACAGGGGGCGGAGGCAGCCCCAGCATTTT. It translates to CASSPDRGRRQPQHF.

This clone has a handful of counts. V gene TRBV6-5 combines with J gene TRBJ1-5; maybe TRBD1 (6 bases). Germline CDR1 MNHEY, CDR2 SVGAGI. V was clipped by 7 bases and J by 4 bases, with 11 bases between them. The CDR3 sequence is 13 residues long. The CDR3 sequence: CASNNRENQPQHF. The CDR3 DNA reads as TGTGCCAGCAACAACAGGGAAAATCAGCCCCAGCATTTT.

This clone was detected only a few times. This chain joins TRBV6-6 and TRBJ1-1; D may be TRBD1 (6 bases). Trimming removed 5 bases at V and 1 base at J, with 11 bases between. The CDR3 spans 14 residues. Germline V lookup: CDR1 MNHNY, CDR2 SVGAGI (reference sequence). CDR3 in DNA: TGTGCCAGCAGTCCGGGACAAAAGAACACTGAAGCTTTCTTT. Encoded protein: CASSPGQKNTEAFF.

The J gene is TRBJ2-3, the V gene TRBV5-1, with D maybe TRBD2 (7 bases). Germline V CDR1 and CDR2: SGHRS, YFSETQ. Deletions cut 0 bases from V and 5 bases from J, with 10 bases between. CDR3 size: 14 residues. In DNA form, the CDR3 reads TGCGCCAGCAGCTTGGGGGGGGGCCAAGATACGCAGTATTTT. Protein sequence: CASSLGGGQDTQYF.